Listed below are T cell receptor beta chains from one sample, sequenced in a study of PD-1 blockade in mismatch repair-deficient tumors. Repertoires were generated with immunoSEQ multiplex PCR, while TCRdb's copy carries only in-frame clones and drops some. This table holds 56,000 or so clones, approximately 78% found once. The sequenced sample was peripheral blood, obtained 4 weeks after starting pembrolizumab. These receptor sequences come from an adult with mismatch repair-deficient cancer. The CDR3 runs from the conserved cysteine through the conserved F or W. Fields, in order: D gene, clone size, V gene, J gene, CDR3 DNA, CDR3 protein. D genes are given only for firm matches. Rows may omit the clone size; those that give it use once, few, many or a size class.

>.|few|TRBV19|TRBJ1-5
TGTGCCAGTAGCGAGCTCCTCAATCAGCCCCAGCATTTT
CASSELLNQPQHF
>.|.|TRBV11-3|TRBJ1-5
TGTGCCAGCAGCTTAAATGGCAAAGCAGCCCAGCATTTT
CASSLNGKAAQHF
>.|.|TRBV9|TRBJ2-3
TGTGCCAGCAGCGTAAGCCCGGGTAGGGTTCAAGGGGGCACAGATACGCAGTATTTT
CASSVSPGRVQGGTDTQYF
>.|.|TRBV7-9|TRBJ1-2
TGTGCCAGCAGCTTCAGGGTGGGCGATGGCTACACCTTC
CASSFRVGDGYTF
>TRBD1|once|TRBV18|TRBJ2-7
TGTGCCAGCTCACCAACAGGGGACCCCTACGAGCAGTACTTC
CASSPTGDPYEQYF
>TRBD2|.|TRBV29-1|TRBJ2-1
TGCAGCGTAGTAGGGACTAGCGGGAGGAGAGAGCAGTTCTTC
CSVVGTSGRREQFF
>.|once|TRBV21-1|TRBJ2-2
TGTGCCAGCAGCAAAGCGCCCCTAGTCAGCTGCACCGGGGAGCTGTTTTTT
CASSKAPLVSCTGELFF
>.|.|TRBV5-1|TRBJ1-3
TGCGCCAGCAGCGCCGCCTCGGGAAACACCATATATTTT
CASSAASGNTIYF
>TRBD2|.|TRBV11-2|TRBJ2-1
TGTGCCAGCAGCCCGACCGGGGGACTAGCGGGAGAGGAGCAGTTCTTC
CASSPTGGLAGEEQFF
>.|.|TRBV7-2|TRBJ2-7
TGTGCCAGCAGCTTAGGGCAGAGCAGCTCCTACGAGCAGTACTTC
CASSLGQSSSYEQYF
>.|.|TRBV6-6|TRBJ2-1
TGTGCCAGCAGTTACCACGAAACGGCACGTGAGCAGTTCTTC
CASSYHETAREQFF
>TRBD2|many|TRBV5-4|TRBJ2-2
TGTGCCAGCAGCCCAGGGACTAGCGGGATCTCCGGGGAGCTGTTTTTT
CASSPGTSGISGELFF
>TRBD1|once|TRBV11-2|TRBJ2-7
TGTGCCAGCAGCTTAGAAAGACCGGGACAGGTCTTTTACGGATCCTACGAGCAGTACTTC
CASSLERPGQVFYGSYEQYF
>.|.|TRBV7-9|TRBJ1-4
TGTGCCAGCAGCTTAGGGGCAGAACTTGAAAAACTGTTTTTT
CASSLGAELEKLFF
>.|.|TRBV5-1|TRBJ2-7
TGCGCCAGCAGCTTGGATGGGCAGGGCTCTAGCTACGAGCAGTACTTC
CASSLDGQGSSYEQYF
>.|.|TRBV11-3|TRBJ2-1
TGTGCCAGCAGCTCCCTCTGGGACTCAGAGAACAATGAGCAGTTCTTC
CASSSLWDSENNEQFF
>TRBD1|.|TRBV28|TRBJ2-7
TGTGCCAGCAGTTACCTTAGGGGACAGCGCTACGAGCAGTACTTC
CASSYLRGQRYEQYF
>.|.|TRBV19|TRBJ1-5
TGTGCCAGTAGTATGGACATAAGGAATCAGCCCCAGCATTTT
CASSMDIRNQPQHF
>TRBD1|.|TRBV5-6|TRBJ1-2
TGTGCCAGCAGTCAGACAGGGGGCTATGGCTACACCTTC
CASSQTGGYGYTF
>TRBD2|few|TRBV10-3|TRBJ2-3
TGTGCCATCAACGGACTAGCGGGAGGTGGGGATACGCAGTATTTT
CAINGLAGGGDTQYF
>.|.|TRBV5-6|TRBJ2-3
TGTGCCAGCAGCCTACAAGCTACGCAGTATTTT
CASSLQATQYF
>.|.|TRBV11-2|TRBJ2-7
TGTGCCAGCAGCTCCCTACTAGTCTCCTACGAGCAGTACTTC
CASSSLLVSYEQYF
>TRBD2|.|TRBV9|TRBJ2-7
TGTGCCAGCAGCGTAGTTGCGGGAGGGTACGAGCAGTACTTC
CASSVVAGGYEQYF
>.|.|TRBV6-1|TRBJ2-1
TGTGCCAGCAGGATAACTAGAACCTACTACAATGAGCAGTTCTTC
CASRITRTYYNEQFF
>.|.|TRBV4-3|TRBJ2-6
TGCGCCAGCAGCCCCAGGGAAGGCGACGGGGCCAACGTCCTGACTTTC
CASSPREGDGANVLTF
>.|.|TRBV5-1|TRBJ2-1
TGCGCCAGCAGCTCCAGGGAAATCCACAATGAGCAGTTCTTC
CASSSREIHNEQFF
>TRBD1|.|TRBV2|TRBJ1-1
TGTGCCAGCATTTCGCAGGGGGCATGGTCTGAAGCTTTCTTT
CASISQGAWSEAFF
>.|.|TRBV19|TRBJ2-1
TGTGCCAGTAGTATAGAGGGAAGTTTCTCCAATGAGCAGTTCTTC
CASSIEGSFSNEQFF
>.|few|TRBV6-1|TRBJ1-1
TGTGCCAGCAGTGAAGATTGGGGGATGAACACTGAAGCTTTCTTT
CASSEDWGMNTEAFF
>TRBD1|.|TRBV7-2|TRBJ2-7
TGTGCCAGCAGCCCCCAGGGACAGGGTGGTATTGAGTACTTC
CASSPQGQGGIEYF
>.|few|TRBV6-1|TRBJ1-2
TGTGCCAGCAGTGAAGCGCCAGCTAACTATGGCTACACCTTC
CASSEAPANYGYTF
>.|once|TRBV13|TRBJ2-1
TGTGCCAGCAATCCCCGGGGAATAAGCCATGAGCAGTTCTTC
CASNPRGISHEQFF
>TRBD2|.|TRBV5-4|TRBJ2-7
TGTGCCAGCAGCTTGGAACTAGCGGAGCTCTACGAGCAGTACTTC
CASSLELAELYEQYF
>TRBD1|.|TRBV19|TRBJ2-3
TGTGCCAGTAGCGGACAGGGGGCAGGATATACGCAGTATTTT
CASSGQGAGYTQYF
>.|.|TRBV27|TRBJ1-5
TGTGCCAGCGGGGGGTTAGCCAATCAGCCCCAGCATTTT
CASGGLANQPQHF
>.|.|TRBV2|TRBJ1-3
TGTGCCAGCAGTGAAAAGCGGCCCTCTTGGTCTGGAAACACCATATATTTT
CASSEKRPSWSGNTIYF
>TRBD1|.|TRBV19|TRBJ1-1
TGTGCCAGTAAAAACCAGGGGGTGAACACTGAAGCTTTCTTT
CASKNQGVNTEAFF
>.|.|TRBV27|TRBJ2-1
TGTGCCAGCAGTTATGGTAGCGGAGACAGATCCTCCTACAATGAGCAGTTCTTC
CASSYGSGDRSSYNEQFF
>TRBD2|.|TRBV4-3|TRBJ2-1
TGCGCCAGCAGCCATGGGACTAGTAACAATGAGCAGTTCTTC
CASSHGTSNNEQFF
>.|.|TRBV28|TRBJ1-4
TGTGCCAGCAGGTCGGGGGCCGGTTTTGAAAAACTGTTTTTT
CASRSGAGFEKLFF
>.|.|TRBV21-1|TRBJ2-7
TGTGCCAGCAGCAAAGAGGGGGGTCAAGGGAACGAGCAGTACTTC
CASSKEGGQGNEQYF
>.|.|TRBV6-5|TRBJ2-7
TGTGCCAGCAGTTACGACGGGTCAGGGGTCTACGAGCAGTACTTC
CASSYDGSGVYEQYF
>.|few|TRBV19|TRBJ1-1
TGTGCCAGTAGTGTCACGATGAACACTGAAGCTTTCTTT
CASSVTMNTEAFF
>.|once|TRBV29-1|TRBJ2-7
TGCAGCGTCGCCGACGGCTCCTACGAGCAGTACTTC
CSVADGSYEQYF
>.|.|TRBV7-9|TRBJ2-5
TGTGCCAGCAGCACGGACGTTCGTAGGGAGACCCAGTACTTC
CASSTDVRRETQYF